This T cell receptor beta chain was documented in a study of blood T cell repertoires in COVID-19. Study-level background: PBMCs, B-cell-depleted T cells, or T cells provided the cDNA or gDNA that made up the material.

The germline V gene has CDR1 GTSNPN and CDR2 SVGIG (reference sequence). The CDR3 is made up of 14 amino acids. V lost 3 bases, J lost 0 bases, and 9 bases lay in between. As originally analysed: Amplifying reference gene primers gave estimates of nucleated cell counts. The protocol was immunoSEQ multiplex PCR, while the TCRdb copy is restricted to in-frame clones and leaves out a portion. V and J calls and clone size are as listed in that table; D and trimming were resolved from the DNA. The table lists 53,000 or so clones, approximately 90% of them singletons. This sequence originates from a man in his forties with acute or convalescent COVID-19. This sequence joins TRBV30 and TRBJ1-5; possibly TRBD1 for D (5 bases). The sequencing input was peripheral blood. CDR3 coding DNA: TGTGCCTGGAGACGGGGGAATAGCAATCAGCCCCAGCATTTT. It is translated as CAWRRGNSNQPQHF.